This TCR beta chain was sequenced for a study of low-dose radiotherapy and immunotherapy resistance in tumors. Priming of first-strand cDNA relied on TRAV- and TRBV-specific primers (covering alpha and beta chains). TCR amplification involved approximately 20 PCR cycles with a constant-region primer and V-primer adapter. TCRdb independently ran MiXCR on the reads; one entry per CDR3 protein. The sample records about 60,000 distinct CDR3 sequences, around 27% being singletons. The CDR3 consists of 11 residues. Germline V gene sequence: CDR1 SGHTA, CDR2 FQGNSA. The V end lost 4 bases, the J end lost 7 bases, and 8 bases lay between the germline ends. Time point noted: before trial treatment. This clonotype was counted many times.

This receptor was obtained from a male donor with prostate cancer. The J gene is TRBJ2-7, the V gene TRBV7-2; no definite D call. The sequences come from PBMCs, collected before treatment. The CDR3 region is CASSSMGEQYF. The CDR3 bases are TGTGCCAGCAGCTCCATGGGGGAGCAGTACTTC.